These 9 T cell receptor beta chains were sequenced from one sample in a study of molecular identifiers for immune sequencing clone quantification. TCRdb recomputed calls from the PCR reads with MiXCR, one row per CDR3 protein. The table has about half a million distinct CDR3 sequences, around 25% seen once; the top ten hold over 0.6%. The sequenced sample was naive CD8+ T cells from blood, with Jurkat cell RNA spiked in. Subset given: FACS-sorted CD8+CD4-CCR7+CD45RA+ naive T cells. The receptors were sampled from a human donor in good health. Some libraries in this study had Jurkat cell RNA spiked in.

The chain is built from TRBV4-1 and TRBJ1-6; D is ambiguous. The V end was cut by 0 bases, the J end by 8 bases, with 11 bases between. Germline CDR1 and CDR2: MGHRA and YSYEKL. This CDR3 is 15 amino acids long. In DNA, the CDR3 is TGCGCCAGCAGCCAAGATCAGGCAGTATATTCACCCCTCCACTTT. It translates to CASSQDQAVYSPLHF.

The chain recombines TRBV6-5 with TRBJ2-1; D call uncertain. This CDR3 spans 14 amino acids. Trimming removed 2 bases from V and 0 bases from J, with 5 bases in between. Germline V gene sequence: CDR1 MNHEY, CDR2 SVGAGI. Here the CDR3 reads CASSYAASYNEQFF. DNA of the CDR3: TGTGCCAGCAGTTACGCGGCCTCCTACAATGAGCAGTTCTTC.

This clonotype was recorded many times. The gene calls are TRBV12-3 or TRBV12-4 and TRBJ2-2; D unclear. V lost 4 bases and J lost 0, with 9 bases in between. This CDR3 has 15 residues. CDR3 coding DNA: TGTGCCAGCAGTTCAACAGCGTCGAACACCGGGGAGCTGTTTTTT. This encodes CASSSTASNTGELFF.

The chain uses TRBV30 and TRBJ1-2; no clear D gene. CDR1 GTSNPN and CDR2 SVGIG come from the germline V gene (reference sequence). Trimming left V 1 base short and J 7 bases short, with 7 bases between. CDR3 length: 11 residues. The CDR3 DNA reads TGTGCCTGGAGTGAAGGGTGTGGCTACACCTTC. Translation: CAWSEGCGYTF.

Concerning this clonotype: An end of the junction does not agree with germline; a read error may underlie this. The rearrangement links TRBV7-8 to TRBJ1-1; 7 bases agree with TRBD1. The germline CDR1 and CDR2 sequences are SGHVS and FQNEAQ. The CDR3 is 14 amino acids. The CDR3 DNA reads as TGTGCCAGCAGCTACGGGACAGTGAACACTAAAGCTTTCTTT. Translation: CASSYGTVNTKAFF.

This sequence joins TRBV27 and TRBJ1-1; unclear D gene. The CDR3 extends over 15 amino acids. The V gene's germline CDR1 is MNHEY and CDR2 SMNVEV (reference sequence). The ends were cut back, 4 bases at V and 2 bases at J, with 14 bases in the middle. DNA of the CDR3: TGTGCCAGCAGTTACAGTAGGGCCTCCAACACTGAAGCTTTCTTT. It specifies CASSYSRASNTEAFF.

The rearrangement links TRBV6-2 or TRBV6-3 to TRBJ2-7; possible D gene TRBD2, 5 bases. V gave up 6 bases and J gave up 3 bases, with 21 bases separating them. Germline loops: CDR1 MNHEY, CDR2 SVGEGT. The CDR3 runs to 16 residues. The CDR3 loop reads CASRHYGSSGNYEQYF. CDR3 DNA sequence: TGTGCCAGCAGACACTATGGCAGTTCGGGGAACTACGAGCAGTACTTC.

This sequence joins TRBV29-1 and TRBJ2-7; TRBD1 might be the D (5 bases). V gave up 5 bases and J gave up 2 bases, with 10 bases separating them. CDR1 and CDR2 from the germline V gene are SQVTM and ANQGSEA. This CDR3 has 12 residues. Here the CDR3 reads CSVSGFTYEQYF. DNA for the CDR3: TGCAGCGTTTCAGGGTTCACCTACGAGCAGTACTTC.

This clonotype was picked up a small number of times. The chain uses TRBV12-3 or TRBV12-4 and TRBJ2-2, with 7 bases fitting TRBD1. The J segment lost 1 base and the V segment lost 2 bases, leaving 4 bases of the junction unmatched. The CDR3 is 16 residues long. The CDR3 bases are TGTGCCAGCAGTTTACTGAGGACAGGGAACACCGGGGAGCTGTTTTTT. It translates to CASSLLRTGNTGELFF.